Shown below are 26 T cell receptor beta chains from a single sample sequenced in a study of T cell responses to AZD1222 COVID-19 vaccine. This table comes from immunoSEQ multiplex PCR, and its TCRdb copy is limited to in-frame clones, with some not included. The table lists 140,000 or so clones, just over 90% of them singletons, with 1.5% to 2.5% in the top ten. Sample: peripheral blood, taken 28 days after the second AZD1222 dose. All receptors derive from an adult who received the AZD1222 COVID-19 vaccine.

The chain employs TRBV5-1 and TRBJ1-1; no reliable D call. Trimming removed 0 bases at V and 7 bases at J, with 10 bases between. This CDR3 has 13 residues. In germline, CDR1 is SGHRS, CDR2 YFSETQ. The CDR3 nucleotides read TGCGCCAGCAGCTTGGGAGGTCCGAATGAAGCTTTCTTT. It translates to CASSLGGPNEAFF.

The V and J genes are TRBV19 and TRBJ1-3; a weak D match, TRBD1 (5 bases). The V end was cut by 2 bases, the J end by 3 bases, with 8 bases between. In germline, CDR1 is LNHDA, CDR2 SQIVND (reference sequence). This CDR3 is built from 14 residues. CDR3 sequence reads: CASSINQGGNTIYF. For the CDR3, the DNA is TGTGCCAGTAGTATAAACCAGGGTGGAAACACCATATATTTT.

This rearrangement joins TRBV15 to TRBJ1-2; 7 bases are shared with TRBD1. The CDR3 length is 17 residues. Germline V gene data show CDR1 as LNHNV and CDR2 as YYDKDF (reference sequence). V trimming: 4 bases; J trimming: 4 bases; junction bases outside the gene matches: 15. The CDR3 DNA reads TGTGCCACCAGCATTAAGACAGGTCCAGGGGGAGTCTATGGCTACACCTTC. This encodes CATSIKTGPGGVYGYTF.

CDR3 region: CASSLVEGRATEAFF. DNA for the CDR3: TGTGCCAGCAGCTTAGTGGAGGGAAGGGCCACTGAAGCTTTCTTT. The chain carries TRBV13 and TRBJ1-1; D unresolved. CDR1 is PRHDT, CDR2 FYEKMQ, per germline (reference sequence). This CDR3 contains 15 residues. V shed 1 base and J shed 4 bases, with 13 bases lying between them.

In this sample, this clone turned up once. The chain is built from TRBV5-6 and TRBJ2-2, with D tentatively TRBD2 (6 bases). Germline CDR1 is SGHDT and CDR2 is YYEEEE. The CDR3 spans 14 residues. V lost 4 bases to trimming and J lost 5 bases, with 12 bases between them. This CDR3 is CASSIRGGTGELFF. As DNA, the CDR3 is TGTGCCAGCAGCATTCGAGGAGGGACCGGGGAGCTGTTTTTT.

The chain joins TRBV2 to TRBJ2-2; possible D gene TRBD1, 6 bases. The CDR3 is 15 amino acids. Trimming removed 10 bases from V and 3 bases from J, with 18 bases in between. CDR1 and CDR2 (germline): SNHLY, FYNNEI. The chain's CDR3 is CATTSSGHYTGELFF. The CDR3 region has the DNA TGTGCCACCACCTCCTCGGGACACTACACCGGGGAGCTGTTTTTT.

In its sample, this clone was seen once. The chain carries TRBV7-9 and TRBJ1-3; no clear D gene. Germline lookup yields CDR1 SEHNR and CDR2 FQNEAQ (reference sequence). V was cut by 2 bases and J by 0 bases, with 8 bases left in between. This CDR3 region has 15 residues. CDR3 amino acids: CASSLIRISGNTIYF. The CDR3 bases are TGTGCCAGCAGCTTAATCAGAATCTCTGGAAACACCATATATTTT.

Written as DNA, the CDR3 is TGTGCCAGCAGTCAGGGCTCCTACGAGCAGTACTTC. Residues: CASSQGSYEQYF. V usage is TRBV3-1 (or the pseudogene TRBV3-2) and J usage is TRBJ2-7; possible D gene TRBD1, 5 bases. The V gene lost 6 bases and the J gene lost 0 bases, with 6 bases spanning the gap. In germline, CDR1 is LGHDT, CDR2 YNNKEL (reference sequence). CDR3 length: 12 residues.

The CDR3 region has the DNA TGTGCCAGCAGTCAAATTATGGCCTACAATGAGCAGTTCTTC. Translation gives CASSQIMAYNEQFF. The chain uses TRBV7-8 and TRBJ2-1, with D unresolved. Germline-derived CDR1 and CDR2 are SGHVS and FQNEAQ. V lost 6 bases and J lost 2, with 11 bases in between. This CDR3 contains 14 residues.

The rearrangement uses TRBV12-3 or TRBV12-4 and TRBJ1-4; 7 bases match TRBD1. V shed 5 bases, J shed 8 bases, and the junction held 5 bases outside the gene matches. The CDR3 extends over 13 amino acids. The CDR3 loop is CASSPRGGEKLFF. Here the CDR3 DNA reads TGTGCCAGCAGTCCCAGGGGGGGCGAAAAACTGTTTTTT.

V usage is TRBV3-1 (or the pseudogene TRBV3-2) and J usage is TRBJ1-1; the match to TRBD1 covers 7 bases. V trimming: 3 bases; J trimming: 4 bases; junction bases outside the gene matches: 5. This CDR3 is built from 14 residues. Germline V CDR1 and CDR2: LGHDT, YNNKEL (reference sequence). The CDR3 DNA reads TGTGCCAGCAGCCAGCCAGGGGGTGGCACTGAAGCTTTCTTT. This sequence encodes CASSQPGGGTEAFF.

The chain is built from TRBV27 and TRBJ2-3; D tentatively reads TRBD1 or TRBD2 (6 bases each). V was cut by 1 base and J by 1 base, with 12 bases left in between. CDR1 and CDR2 from the germline V gene are MNHEY and SMNVEV (reference sequence). The CDR3 has 16 residues. The CDR3 spells CASSLLFRGRTDTQYF. DNA for the CDR3: TGTGCCAGCAGTTTATTGTTCCGGGGGCGCACAGATACGCAGTATTTT.

This clone was counted a few times. The V gene is TRBV18, the J gene TRBJ2-7, with a tentative D call TRBD2 (6 bases). CDR1 and CDR2 from the germline V gene are KGHSH and LQKENI. V lost 6 bases and J lost 0, with 12 bases in between. This CDR3 is built from 14 residues. In DNA, the CDR3 is TGTGCCAGCTCCCCCGGGACTGACTCCTACGAGCAGTACTTC. It translates to CASSPGTDSYEQYF.

This clone has only one observation. CDR3 coding DNA: TGTGCCAGCAGCCAAGAACCGGGACTTGACGCCAATGAGCAGTTCTTC. It encodes CASSQEPGLDANEQFF. The genes are TRBV4-2 and TRBJ2-1; D perhaps matches TRBD2 (6 bases). Germline lookup yields CDR1 LGHNA and CDR2 YNFKEQ. V was trimmed by 0 bases and J by 6 bases, leaving 15 bases between them. The CDR3 consists of 16 residues.

In this sample, this clone turned up a few times. V gene TRBV3-1 (or the pseudogene TRBV3-2) combines with J gene TRBJ2-7; D may be TRBD1 (5 bases). This CDR3 is built from 12 residues. V was cut by 8 bases and J by 3 bases, with 11 bases left in between. The germline gives CDR1 LGHDT, CDR2 YNNKEL (reference sequence). CDR3 amino acids: CASGATDYEQYF. CDR3 DNA sequence: TGTGCCAGCGGGGCGACAGACTACGAGCAGTACTTC.

V usage is TRBV7-3 and J usage is TRBJ2-7, with 8 bases lining up with TRBD2. This CDR3 is built from 14 residues. Germline lookup yields CDR1 SGHTA and CDR2 FQGTGA. After removal of 5 bases from V and 3 bases from J, the junction contained 6 bases not matched to a gene. CDR3 residues: CASSPQSGSYEQYF. CDR3 nucleotides: TGTGCCAGCAGCCCCCAGAGCGGGAGCTACGAGCAGTACTTC. The variable domain in full, with the rest retrieved from reference TRBV7-3 and TRBJ2-7, is GAGVSQTPSNKVTEKGKYVELRCDPISGHTALYWYRQSLGQGPEFLIYFQGTGAADDSGLPNDRFFAVRPEGSVSTLKIQRTERGDSAVYLCASSPQSGSYEQYFGPGTRLTVT.

The rearrangement uses TRBV12-5 and TRBJ2-5; either TRBD1 or TRBD2 may fit D (5 bases each). Trimming shortened V by 0 bases and J by 2 bases, and 16 bases separated the two germline ends. CDR1 is LGHNT and CDR2 is FRNRAP in the germline V gene. The CDR3 sequence is 17 residues long. CDR3 amino acids: CASGLVGTGRQQETQYF. Here the CDR3 DNA reads TGTGCTAGTGGTTTGGTAGGGACGGGACGCCAGCAAGAGACCCAGTACTTC.

The CDR3 nucleotides read TGTGCCAGCAGTGAAGCCCGGACTCGGTACCAAGAGACCCAGTACTTC. Its translation: CASSEARTRYQETQYF. The chain couples TRBV2 to TRBJ2-5; D is perhaps TRBD2 (5 bases). V was shortened by 0 bases and J by 0 bases, with 11 bases between the two germline ends. CDR1 is SNHLY and CDR2 is FYNNEI in the germline V gene. This CDR3 has 16 residues.

The rearrangement links TRBV2 to TRBJ1-5; the D gene is possibly TRBD1 (5 bases). Looked up from germline, CDR1 is SNHLY and CDR2 is FYNNEI. The CDR3 consists of 13 residues. Trimming took 7 bases from V and 3 from J, leaving 10 bases between them. CDR3 DNA: TGTGCCAGCACTGGGACCAACAATCAGCCCCAGCATTTT. Its protein product is CASTGTNNQPQHF.

This sequence joins TRBV9 and TRBJ1-2; D may be TRBD1 (5 bases). Germline values: CDR1 SGDLS, CDR2 YYNGEE. V shed 2 bases and J shed 7 bases, with 12 bases lying between them. The CDR3 is made up of 13 amino acids. This chain's CDR3 is CASSVNRFSGYTF. CDR3 sequence (DNA): TGTGCCAGCAGCGTTAACAGGTTTAGTGGCTACACCTTC.

J is TRBJ1-2 and V is TRBV19; 10 bases fit TRBD1. The CDR3 runs 15 residues. The germline CDR1 and CDR2 sequences are LNHDA and SQIVND (reference sequence). The J segment lost 1 base and the V segment lost 5 bases, leaving 4 bases of the junction unmatched. This CDR3 is CASSLWTGGNYGYTF. The CDR3 DNA follows: TGTGCCAGTAGTCTCTGGACAGGGGGTAACTATGGCTACACCTTC.

The chain combines TRBV25-1 with TRBJ2-3; D remains unclear. CDR3 length equals 14 residues. V lost 8 bases, J lost 2 bases, and 14 bases lay in between. Germline CDR1 MGHDK, CDR2 SYGVNS. This CDR3 is CASQEWETTDTQYF. The DNA for the CDR3 is TGTGCCAGCCAGGAGTGGGAAACCACAGATACGCAGTATTTT.

The chain links TRBV19 to TRBJ1-2, with D unclear. V dropped 1 base and J dropped 6 bases, with 9 bases sitting between them. The CDR3 totals 13 residues. CDR1 and CDR2 from the germline V gene are LNHDA and SQIVND (reference sequence). DNA for the CDR3: TGTGCCAGTAGTATAGGGCCTGGGCATGGCTACACCTTC. This sequence encodes CASSIGPGHGYTF.

Points on this clone: Relative to the germline gene, one junction end is altered; a read error may explain this. The J gene is TRBJ1-5, the V gene TRBV2; 10 bases agree with TRBD1. The germline gives CDR1 SNHLY, CDR2 FYNNEI. This CDR3 has 15 residues. The DNA of the CDR3 is TGTGCCAGCAGTGTCGAGACAGGGGGCAACCAGCCCCAGCATTTT. This codes for CASSVETGGNQPQHF.

The chain combines TRBV9 with TRBJ1-4, with 11 nucleotides matching TRBD1. Germline assignment: CDR1 SGDLS and CDR2 YYNGEE. The J segment lost 8 bases and the V segment lost 2 bases, leaving 11 bases of the junction unmatched. The CDR3 runs 17 residues. CDR3 protein: CASSVDRGRGGVEKLFF. The CDR3 DNA sequence: TGTGCCAGCAGCGTGGACAGGGGGCGCGGAGGGGTCGAAAAACTGTTTTTT.

The chain has TRBV5-1 and TRBJ1-2; D unclear. The V gene's germline CDR1 is SGHRS and CDR2 YFSETQ. Trimming cost V 4 bases and J 0 bases, with 13 bases left between them. This CDR3 comprises 15 residues. CDR3 protein: CASSANLSPNYGYTF. CDR3 DNA sequence: TGCGCCAGCAGCGCGAACCTCAGTCCTAACTATGGCTACACCTTC.